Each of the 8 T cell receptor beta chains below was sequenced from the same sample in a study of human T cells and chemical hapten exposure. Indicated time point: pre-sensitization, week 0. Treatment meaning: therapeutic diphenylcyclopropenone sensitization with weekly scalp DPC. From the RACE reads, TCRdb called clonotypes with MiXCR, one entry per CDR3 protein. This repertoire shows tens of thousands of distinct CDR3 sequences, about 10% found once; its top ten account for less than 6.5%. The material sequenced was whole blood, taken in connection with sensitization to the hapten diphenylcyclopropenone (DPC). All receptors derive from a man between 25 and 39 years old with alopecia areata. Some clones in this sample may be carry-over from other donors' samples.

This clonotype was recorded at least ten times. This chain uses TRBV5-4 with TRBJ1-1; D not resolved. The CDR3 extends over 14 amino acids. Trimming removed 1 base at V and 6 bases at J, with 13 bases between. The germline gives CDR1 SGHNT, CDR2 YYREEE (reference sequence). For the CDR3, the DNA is TGTGCCAGCAGCTTGTCCGGACCGACCCCTGAAGCTTTCTTT. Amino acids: CASSLSGPTPEAFF.

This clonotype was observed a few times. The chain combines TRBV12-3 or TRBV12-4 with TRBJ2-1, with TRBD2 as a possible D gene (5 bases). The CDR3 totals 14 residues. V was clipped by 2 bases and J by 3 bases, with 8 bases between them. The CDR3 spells CASSLRGFYNEQFF. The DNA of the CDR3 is TGTGCCAGCAGTTTACGGGGTTTCTACAATGAGCAGTTCTTC.

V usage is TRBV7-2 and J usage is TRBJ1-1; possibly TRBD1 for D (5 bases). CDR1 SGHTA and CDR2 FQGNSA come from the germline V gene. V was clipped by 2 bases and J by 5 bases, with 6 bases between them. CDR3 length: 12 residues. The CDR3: CASSLRGTEAFF. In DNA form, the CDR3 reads TGTGCCAGCAGCTTACGGGGGACTGAAGCTTTCTTT.

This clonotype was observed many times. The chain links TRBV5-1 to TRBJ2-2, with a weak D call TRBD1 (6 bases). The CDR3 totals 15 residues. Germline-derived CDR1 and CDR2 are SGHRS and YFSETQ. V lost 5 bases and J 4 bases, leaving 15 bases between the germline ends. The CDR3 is CASRGAALGTGELFF. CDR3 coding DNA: TGCGCCAGCAGGGGGGCAGCCCTCGGCACCGGGGAGCTGTTTTTT.

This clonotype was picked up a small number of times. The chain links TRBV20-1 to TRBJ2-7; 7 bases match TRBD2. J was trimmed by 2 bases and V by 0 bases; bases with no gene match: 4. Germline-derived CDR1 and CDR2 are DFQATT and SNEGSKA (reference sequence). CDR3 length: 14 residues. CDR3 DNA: TGCAGTGCTAGAGACCCTAGCGGAACCTACGAGCAGTACGTC. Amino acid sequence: CSARDPSGTYEQYV.

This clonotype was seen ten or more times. In DNA form, the CDR3 reads TGTGCCAGCAGCTCTCGAAGGGTAGCAGATACGCAGTATTTT. Its translation: CASSSRRVADTQYF. This chain uses TRBV11-2 with TRBJ2-3; D is unresolved. The CDR3 has 14 residues. The ends were cut back, 4 bases at V and 4 bases at J, with 12 bases in the middle. Germline assignment: CDR1 SGHAT and CDR2 FQNNGV.

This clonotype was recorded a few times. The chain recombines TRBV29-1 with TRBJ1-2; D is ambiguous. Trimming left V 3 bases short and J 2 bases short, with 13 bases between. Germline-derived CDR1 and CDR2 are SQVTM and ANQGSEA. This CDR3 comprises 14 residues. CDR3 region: CSVDGSGRNYGYTF. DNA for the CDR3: TGCAGCGTTGATGGAAGTGGACGCAACTATGGCTACACCTTC.

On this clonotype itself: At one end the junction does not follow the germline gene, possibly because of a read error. CDR3 in DNA: TGTGCCAGCAGTTTTTCGAGAGCCATAGAATTT. Protein product: CASSFSRAIEF. The genes are TRBV28 and TRBJ1-1; D gene uncertain. From germline, CDR1 is MDHEN and CDR2 SYDVKM. This CDR3 contains 11 residues.